These 24 T cell receptor beta chains were sequenced from one sample in a study of shared clonotypes between healthy human individuals. TCRdb's copy holds only in-frame clones and misses some; the assay was immunoSEQ multiplex PCR. This table holds over 750,000 clones, about 96% found once. The naive CD8 subset, CD45RO-negative cells positively selected for CCR7, excluded terminally differentiated effector memory CD45RA+ cells. Sequencing was done on a sample of naive CD8+ T cells sorted from blood. These receptors were taken from a man aged 30-40 years in good health.

This rearrangement joins TRBV2 to TRBJ2-7; weak D call: TRBD2 (6 bases). Germline V gives CDR1 SNHLY, CDR2 FYNNEI. The CDR3 totals 12 residues. With 7 bases removed from V and 3 bases from J, the gap between germline ends came to 10 bases. The CDR3 sequence: CASMGLFYEQYF. CDR3 sequence (DNA): TGTGCCAGCATGGGACTTTTCTACGAGCAGTACTTC.

V gene TRBV2 combines with J gene TRBJ2-7, with D perhaps matching TRBD1 (5 bases). The CDR3 totals 13 residues. The V gene lost 5 bases and the J gene lost 2 bases, with 10 bases spanning the gap. The germline CDR1 and CDR2 sequences are SNHLY and FYNNEI. This CDR3 is CASSQGPTYEQYF. DNA for the CDR3: TGTGCCAGCAGTCAGGGTCCCACCTACGAGCAGTACTTC.

The chain has TRBV19 and TRBJ1-3; no clear D gene. The length of the CDR3 is 16 residues. Germline V gene lookup returns CDR1 LNHDA and CDR2 SQIVND (reference sequence). Trimming stripped 3 bases from V and 0 bases from J, with 12 bases between. The CDR3 sequence is CASSIDSADSGNTIYF. In DNA form, the CDR3 reads TGTGCCAGTAGTATCGATTCGGCGGACTCTGGAAACACCATATATTTT.

This chain uses TRBV6-4 with TRBJ2-5; a weak D match, TRBD2 (6 bases). The CDR3 sequence is 15 residues long. CDR1 is MRHNA and CDR2 is SNTAGT in the germline V gene. The V and J ends lost 7 bases and 0 bases respectively, with 15 bases between them. In nucleotides, the CDR3 is TGTGCCAGCAATCCGGGACTCCAGTACCAAGAGACCCAGTACTTC. As protein: CASNPGLQYQETQYF.

The chain uses TRBV11-2 and TRBJ2-4; no reliable D call. Trimming stripped 1 base from V and 0 bases from J, with 10 bases between. CDR3 length: 16 residues. The germline V gene encodes CDR1 SGHAT and CDR2 FQNNGV. CDR3 residues: CASSLARALAKNIQYF. In DNA form, the CDR3 reads TGTGCCAGCAGCTTAGCTCGGGCCCTAGCCAAAAACATTCAGTACTTC.

This chain connects TRBV29-1 to TRBJ2-7; no firm D call. The CDR3 consists of 13 residues. V gave up 2 bases and J gave up 4 bases, with 12 bases separating them. CDR1 is SQVTM and CDR2 is ANQGSEA in the germline V gene. The DNA of the CDR3 is TGCAGCGTTGAATATACCGGCAGTTACGAGCAGTACTTC. It codes for CSVEYTGSYEQYF.

This clone occurred once. The chain recombines TRBV28 with TRBJ2-7, with 11 bases fitting TRBD2. With 3 bases clipped from V and 6 bases from J, the junction kept 10 bases outside the gene matches. Germline CDR1 is MDHEN and CDR2 is SYDVKM. CDR3 length equals 16 residues. Here the CDR3 DNA reads TGTGCCAGCAGTTTCAACCCTAGCGGGAGGACAGGCGAGCAGTACTTC. It encodes CASSFNPSGRTGEQYF.

CDR3 in DNA: TGTGCCAGCAGCCTCGGGACTAGCGGGAGGGCCACAGATACGCAGTATTTT. Amino acids: CASSLGTSGRATDTQYF. This chain uses TRBV5-6 with TRBJ2-3, with 16 bases lining up with TRBD2. Germline CDR1 is SGHDT and CDR2 is YYEEEE. The junction had 4 bases not matched to a gene; V was cut back by 4 bases and J by 2 bases. The CDR3 runs to 17 residues.

A note on this clone: Other nucleotide sequences from this sample produce the same CDR3. This sequence joins TRBV29-1 and TRBJ2-3; perhaps TRBD1 as D (6 bases). The CDR3 length is 14 residues. The germline V gene encodes CDR1 SQVTM and CDR2 ANQGSEA. Trimming stripped 1 base from V and 0 bases from J, with 8 bases between. The CDR3 loop reads CSVEGQGSTDTQYF. DNA for the CDR3: TGCAGCGTTGAAGGGCAGGGGAGCACAGATACGCAGTATTTT.

The rearrangement joins TRBV5-4 to TRBJ2-7; TRBD1 matches 8 bases. Looked up from germline, CDR1 is SGHNT and CDR2 is YYREEE (reference sequence). With V trimmed by 6 bases and J by 6 bases, 14 bases remained unmatched. The CDR3 sequence is 15 residues long. CDR3 loop: CASTRNSQGAGEQYF. In DNA form, the CDR3 reads TGTGCCAGCACCCGAAACAGTCAGGGGGCGGGCGAGCAGTACTTC.

This chain connects TRBV5-6 to TRBJ2-3; D gene unclear. This CDR3 is built from 16 residues. Trimming cost V 0 bases and J 5 bases, with 16 bases left between them. CDR1 and CDR2 from the germline V gene are SGHDT and YYEEEE. The CDR3 nucleotides are TGTGCCAGCAGCTTGGAAACTCGCTACCAAGGAGATACGCAGTATTTT. Protein product: CASSLETRYQGDTQYF.

The genes are TRBV27 and TRBJ1-5, with D possibly being TRBD1 (6 bases). Germline V gene sequence: CDR1 MNHEY, CDR2 SMNVEV (reference sequence). CDR3 length: 14 residues. The V gene lost 3 bases and the J gene lost 9 bases, with 15 bases spanning the gap. CDR3 coding DNA: TGTGCCAGCAGTTTCACAGGGACCCTTGCGCCCCAGCATTTT. Translation gives CASSFTGTLAPQHF.

The CDR3: CASSPSEGHEQFF. The CDR3 nucleotides are TGTGCCAGCAGCCCATCGGAAGGGCATGAGCAGTTCTTC. The chain has TRBV9 and TRBJ2-1; D remains ambiguous. Per germline, CDR1 SGDLS and CDR2 YYNGEE. V was shortened by 4 bases and J by 8 bases, with 13 bases between the two germline ends. This CDR3 comprises 13 residues.

This chain joins TRBV5-1 and TRBJ2-7; TRBD1 aligns across 9 bases. Germline values: CDR1 SGHRS, CDR2 YFSETQ. The CDR3 consists of 17 residues. J lost 6 bases, V lost 4 bases, and 17 bases had no gene match. CDR3 loop: CASSPGGVGTGFSEQYF. For the CDR3, the DNA is TGCGCCAGCAGCCCGGGCGGCGTCGGGACAGGGTTCTCCGAGCAGTACTTC.

This chain links TRBV29-1 with TRBJ2-1, with D perhaps matching TRBD1 (5 bases). CDR1 is SQVTM and CDR2 is ANQGSEA in the germline V gene. This CDR3 is 14 amino acids long. V lost 7 bases and J 3 bases, leaving 16 bases between the germline ends. As DNA, the CDR3 is TGCAGCGGAGGACGCTTAGGGGACTACAATGAGCAGTTCTTC. Translated, it gives CSGGRLGDYNEQFF.

The chain uses TRBV9 and TRBJ1-5; weak D call: TRBD1 (5 bases). CDR3 length: 18 residues. Germline CDR1 SGDLS, CDR2 YYNGEE. V dropped 0 bases and J dropped 0 bases, with 16 bases sitting between them. The DNA for the CDR3 is TGTGCCAGCAGCGTAGGGCCAGGGACGAAATATAGCAATCAGCCCCAGCATTTT. Protein sequence: CASSVGPGTKYSNQPQHF.

The rearrangement joins TRBV28 to TRBJ2-2; the D gene is possibly TRBD2 (5 bases). V dropped 0 bases and J dropped 5 bases, with 10 bases sitting between them. CDR1 and CDR2 (germline): MDHEN, SYDVKM. The CDR3 extends over 15 amino acids. CDR3 sequence: CASSLWGSGTGELFF. Here the CDR3 DNA reads TGTGCCAGCAGTTTATGGGGGAGCGGTACCGGGGAGCTGTTTTTT.

This chain links TRBV27 with TRBJ1-2, with 9 bases fitting TRBD1. Trimming removed 6 bases from V and 4 bases from J; junction bases left unmatched: 9. There are 15 residues in the CDR3. Germline CDR1 MNHEY, CDR2 SMNVEV (reference sequence). CDR3 sequence: CASSAGTGLIYGYTF. CDR3 sequence (DNA): TGTGCCAGCAGCGCCGGGACAGGGTTAATCTATGGCTACACCTTC.

This chain uses TRBV29-1 with TRBJ2-3; possibly TRBD2 for D (5 bases). CDR1 is SQVTM and CDR2 is ANQGSEA in the germline V gene. The CDR3 sequence is 17 residues long. Trimming pared 1 base from V and 2 bases from J, leaving 19 bases between. This chain's CDR3 is CSVEGEFRRTFTDTQYF. Written as DNA, the CDR3 is TGCAGCGTTGAAGGGGAATTTAGGAGGACTTTCACAGATACGCAGTATTTT.

With regard to this clone: One end of the junction does not line up with germline, which may come from a read error. The genes are TRBV5-1 and TRBJ2-2; 11 bases match TRBD1. Germline V CDR1 and CDR2: SGHRS, YFSETQ. The CDR3 is 20 residues long. In DNA form, the CDR3 reads TGCACCAGCAGCTTCCTAGCGGGACAGGGGGATCTATTTACTCCCGGGGAGCTGTTTTTT. Its protein product is CTSSFLAGQGDLFTPGELFF. The whole variable domain, filled in from reference TRBV5-1 and TRBJ2-2, reads KAGVTQTPRYLIKTRGQQVTLSCSPISGHRSVSWYQQTPGQGLQFLFEYFSETQRNKGNFPGRFSGRQFSNSRSEMNVSTLELGDSALYLCTSSFLAGQGDLFTPGELFFGEGSRLTVL.

V is TRBV11-2 and J is TRBJ1-1, with D perhaps TRBD1 (5 bases). This CDR3 is built from 15 residues. V was cut by 5 bases and J by 3 bases, with 16 bases left in between. The germline CDR1 and CDR2 sequences are SGHAT and FQNNGV. CDR3 loop: CASSPGRGVDTEAFF. Written as DNA, the CDR3 is TGTGCCAGCAGCCCCGGGAGGGGCGTAGACACTGAAGCTTTCTTT.

The chain joins TRBV6-5 to TRBJ2-3; D possibly corresponds to TRBD2 (5 bases). This CDR3 region has 14 residues. Trimming cost V 0 bases and J 9 bases, with 13 bases left between them. The germline V gene has CDR1 MNHEY and CDR2 SVGAGI. CDR3 sequence: CASSYSESGSTQYF. The DNA for the CDR3 is TGTGCCAGCAGTTACTCAGAATCGGGGAGCACGCAGTATTTT.

Only one count was recorded for this clone. The chain joins TRBV7-9 to TRBJ2-7, with a possible D match to TRBD1 (6 bases). Trimming took 2 bases from V and 6 from J, leaving 8 bases between them. Germline CDR1 reads SEHNR; CDR2 reads FQNEAQ (reference sequence). There are 12 residues in the CDR3. As DNA, the CDR3 is TGTGCCAGCAGCTTAAGGGGGACCGAGCAGTACTTC. Amino acid sequence: CASSLRGTEQYF.

The chain joins TRBV21-1 to TRBJ2-1; the D call in the table, TRBD1, was not verified against the DNA. TRBV21-1 is labeled a pseudogene. CDR3 length: 19 amino acids. CDR3 amino acids: CASSKVKCTADSSYNEQFF. CDR3 in DNA: TGTGCCAGCAGCAAAGTTAAGTGCACTGCGGACAGCTCCTACAATGAGCAGTTCTTC.